Below, one T cell receptor (beta chain) is given with its context. Its antigen is not identified. This sample is drawn from a study of T cell repertoires in cytomegalovirus infection. About the research overall: The public TCR beta signatures pointed to both CMV infection and matching HLA type. Whole-study findings and limits: The response measured ex vivo was dominated by TCR beta clonotypes (HLA-C-restricted and CMV-specific). CMV carriers with the relevant HLA were identified by cumulative public TCR beta family frequency.

TCRdb recomputed calls from the reads with MiXCR, one row per CDR3 protein. The data show roughly 230,000 distinct CDR3 sequences, with about a sixth seen just once and roughly half held by the top ten. The CDR3 has 16 amino acids. CDR1 is LNHNV, CDR2 YYDKDF, per germline (reference sequence). Deletions cut 6 bases from V and 4 bases from J, with 19 bases between. The V call is TRBV15, the J call TRBJ2-1; maybe TRBD1 (5 bases). Material for sequencing was CD8+ T cells from PBMCs. This clonotype was sampled from a human donor in good health (CMV status not recorded). Some clones in this sample may be carry-over from other donors' samples. In nucleotides, the CDR3 is TGTGCCACCAGACGAACGGACACCGAAAGGTACAATGAGCAGTTCTTC. Its translation: CATRRTDTERYNEQFF.